This T cell receptor (beta chain) was recovered during a study of graft-versus-host responses after intestinal transplantation. Sequenced by immunoSEQ multiplex PCR; TCRdb stores in-frame clones only, minus some. The table lists tens of thousands of clones, 94% of them singletons. Details on this clone: The antigen remains undetermined.

From germline, CDR1 is SGHNT and CDR2 YYREEE (reference sequence). The CDR3 spans 16 residues. V gene TRBV5-4 combines with J gene TRBJ2-5, with 9 bases identical to TRBD2. The DNA end lines up better with TRBJ2-7; the J call may be wrong. The sample here was unstimulated CD4+ T cells sorted from spleen or lymph node cells, taken before transplant. The clonotype comes from a human donor who was the organ donor for an intestinal transplant. The CDR3: CASSLEWRGGGNEQYF. The CDR3 DNA follows: TGTGCCAGCAGCTTGGAATGGCGGGGGGGCGGAAACGAGCAGTACTTC.